A single sample is the source of the 32 T cell receptor beta chains below, sequenced in a study of Graves' ophthalmopathy and Graves' hyperthyroidism. TCR beta CDR3 regions were amplified from RNA transcripts. Second-round multiplex PCR came after first-round RT-PCR with HTBI primers. TCRdb independently ran MiXCR on the multiplex PCR reads; one entry per CDR3 protein. The data show about 210,000 distinct CDR3 sequences, over 25% seen once. Sample: peripheral blood. The receptor source for this set is a man aged 50 to 59 with Graves' ophthalmopathy.

This clonotype occurred many times. The chain uses TRBV30 and TRBJ2-7; D unclear. Germline CDR1 reads GTSNPN; CDR2 reads SVGIG (reference sequence). The CDR3 contains 14 residues. V gave up 2 bases and J gave up 6 bases, with 17 bases separating them. In nucleotides, the CDR3 is TGTGCCTGGAGTAACGGTCTAGTAAACGGCGAGCAGTACTTC. It codes for CAWSNGLVNGEQYF.

This clonotype was recorded at least ten times. CDR3 DNA sequence: TGTGCCAGCAGTCAGATCCGGGGGCAAGAGACCCAGTACTTC. It yields the protein CASSQIRGQETQYF. The chain couples TRBV27 to TRBJ2-5; D is possibly TRBD2 (6 bases). The CDR3 is made up of 14 amino acids. The germline V gene has CDR1 MNHEY and CDR2 SMNVEV (reference sequence). The V end lost 5 bases, the J end lost 2 bases, and 12 bases lay between the germline ends.

This clonotype was seen repeatedly, ten times or more. The gene calls are TRBV28 and TRBJ1-1; maybe TRBD1 (5 bases). The CDR3 consists of 12 residues. Trimming took 5 bases from V and 5 from J, leaving 9 bases between them. Germline V gives CDR1 MDHEN, CDR2 SYDVKM. CDR3 sequence reads: CASSKGVTEAFF. The CDR3 nucleotides are TGTGCCAGCAGTAAAGGGGTGACTGAAGCTTTCTTT. The full variable domain, rest sourced from reference TRBV28 and TRBJ1-1, is DVKVTQSSRYLVKRTGEKVFLECVQDMDHENMFWYRQDPGLGLRLIYFSYDVKMKEKGDIPEGYSVSREKKERFSLILESASTNQTSMYLCASSKGVTEAFFGQGTRLTVV.

This chain uses TRBV28 with TRBJ2-7; D possibly corresponds to TRBD2 (5 bases). Germline V gene sequence: CDR1 MDHEN, CDR2 SYDVKM. V was trimmed by 5 bases and J by 3 bases, leaving 14 bases between them. The CDR3 contains 14 residues. The CDR3 DNA follows: TGTGCCAGCAGTAGTGCCGGGGTACTCTACGAGCAGTACTTC. Translation: CASSSAGVLYEQYF.

This clonotype showed up many times. The chain carries TRBV6-4 and TRBJ2-1, with 10 bases fitting TRBD1. J was trimmed by 4 bases and V by 11 bases; bases with no gene match: 5. From germline, CDR1 is MRHNA and CDR2 SNTAGT. The CDR3 has 13 residues. CDR3: CAWDRGRYNEQFF. The CDR3 coding sequence is TGTGCCTGGGACAGGGGACGGTACAATGAGCAGTTCTTC.

This clonotype was detected many times. The chain joins TRBV29-1 to TRBJ2-5; D is ambiguous. The germline V gene has CDR1 SQVTM and CDR2 ANQGSEA. With 3 bases removed from V and 3 bases from J, the gap between germline ends came to 8 bases. This CDR3 contains 12 residues. The CDR3 sequence is CSVEVGEETQYF. The CDR3 DNA is TGCAGCGTTGAGGTTGGGGAAGAGACCCAGTACTTC.

Ten or more counts support this clonotype. The chain is built from TRBV7-9 and TRBJ2-6; D gene unclear. V was pared by 4 bases and J by 4 bases, with 11 bases between. This CDR3 has 15 residues. Germline V lookup: CDR1 SEHNR, CDR2 FQNEAQ (reference sequence). The CDR3 DNA reads as TGTGCCAGCAGCTCGACCTGGAAAGGGGCCAACGTCCTGACTTTC. Translation gives CASSSTWKGANVLTF.

V is TRBV19 and J is TRBJ1-2; D ambiguous. From germline, CDR1 is LNHDA and CDR2 SQIVND (reference sequence). Trimming removed 3 bases at V and 0 bases at J, with 11 bases between. This CDR3 has 15 residues. CDR3 loop: CASSMSRKTNYGYTF. In nucleotides, the CDR3 is TGTGCCAGTAGTATGTCCAGGAAGACTAACTATGGCTACACCTTC.

This clonotype was counted ten times or more. The rearrangement uses TRBV27 and TRBJ2-7; 11 bases align to TRBD2. Per germline, CDR1 MNHEY and CDR2 SMNVEV (reference sequence). The junction had 2 bases not matched to a gene; V was cut back by 2 bases and J by 2 bases. The CDR3 is made up of 15 amino acids. The CDR3: CASSLIAGGAYEQYF. The CDR3 DNA is TGTGCCAGCAGTTTAATAGCGGGAGGGGCCTACGAGCAGTACTTC.

The J gene is TRBJ1-2, the V gene TRBV10-3, with 7 bases that match TRBD1. CDR3 length: 15 amino acids. The germline V gene has CDR1 ENHRY and CDR2 SYGVKD. Trimming cost V 3 bases and J 4 bases; bases outside gene matches: 8. The CDR3 region has the DNA TGTGCCATCAGTGACACCGGGACAGCGATCTATGGCTACACCTTC. It specifies CAISDTGTAIYGYTF.

The J gene is TRBJ2-7, the V gene TRBV30; D possibly uses TRBD1 or TRBD2 (5 bases each). V lost 4 bases and J lost 0, with 16 bases in between. CDR3 length equals 15 residues. From germline, CDR1 is GTSNPN and CDR2 SVGIG (reference sequence). The DNA of the CDR3 is TGTGCCTGGAAAGGCCCGGGGCTTAGCTCCTACGAGCAGTACTTC. Translation: CAWKGPGLSSYEQYF.

In this sample, this clonotype turned up many times. The rearrangement uses TRBV19 and TRBJ2-7; 9 nucleotides match TRBD2. With V trimmed by 8 bases and J by 0 bases, 5 bases remained unmatched. This CDR3 is 14 amino acids long. Germline assignment: CDR1 LNHDA and CDR2 SQIVND (reference sequence). The CDR3 spells CASGVREGSYEQYF. CDR3 coding DNA: TGTGCCAGTGGTGTGCGGGAGGGCTCCTACGAGCAGTACTTC. The full variable domain, completed using reference TRBV19 and TRBJ2-7, is DGGITQSPKYLFRKEGQNVTLSCEQNLNHDAMYWYRQDPGQGLRLIYYSQIVNDFQKGDIAEGYSVSREKKESFPLTVTSAQKNPTAFYLCASGVREGSYEQYFGPGTRLTVT.

This clonotype has ten or more counts. The J gene is TRBJ2-7, the V gene TRBV7-8; TRBD2 matches 8 bases. J was trimmed by 2 bases and V by 1 base; bases with no gene match: 4. The V gene's germline CDR1 is SGHVS and CDR2 FQNEAQ. This CDR3 spans 15 amino acids. In nucleotides, the CDR3 is TGTGCCAGCAGCTTAGTACTAGCGGACGCCTACGAGCAGTACTTC. Amino acids: CASSLVLADAYEQYF.

This clonotype was seen many times. This chain connects TRBV30 to TRBJ2-7; 7 nucleotides line up with TRBD1. This CDR3 is 14 amino acids long. The V and J ends lost 0 bases and 2 bases, in that order; junction bases with no gene match: 4. CDR1 is GTSNPN and CDR2 is SVGIG in the germline V gene (reference sequence). CDR3 in amino acids: CAWSVGQGAYEQYF. DNA for the CDR3: TGTGCCTGGAGTGTGGGGCAGGGGGCCTACGAGCAGTACTTC. Full variable domain (outside the CDR3, taken from reference TRBV30 and TRBJ2-7): SQTIHQWPATLVQPVGSPLSLECTVEGTSNPNLYWYRQAAGRGLQLLFYSVGIGQISSEVPQNLSASRPQDRQFILSSKKLLLSDSGFYLCAWSVGQGAYEQYFGPGTRLTVT.

The chain carries TRBV6-2 or TRBV6-3 and TRBJ2-7; TRBD1 agrees at 9 bases. Germline CDR1 and CDR2: MNHEY and SVGEGT. V trimming: 6 bases; J trimming: 2 bases; junction bases outside the gene matches: 5. This CDR3 spans 14 amino acids. CDR3 amino acids: CASSPWDRAYEQYF. DNA for the CDR3: TGTGCCAGCAGCCCTTGGGACAGGGCCTACGAGCAGTACTTC.

This clonotype was picked up a small number of times. This CDR3 reads CASSRTAGSYNSPLHF. The CDR3 DNA reads TGTGCCAGCAGTCGGACGGCGGGCTCCTATAATTCACCCCTCCACTTT. This sequence joins TRBV12-3 or TRBV12-4 and TRBJ1-6; no reliable D call. There are 16 residues in the CDR3. Trimming took off 5 bases at V and 0 bases at J, with 11 bases between the two ends.

The V call is TRBV11-2, the J call TRBJ2-5, with TRBD1 matching over 11 bases. The ends lost 5 bases at V and 5 bases at J; junction bases unmatched: 10. Germline V CDR1 and CDR2: SGHAT, FQNNGV. The CDR3 extends over 16 amino acids. This CDR3 is CASSLSLDRGLETQYF. CDR3 DNA: TGTGCCAGCAGCCTTTCATTGGACAGGGGGCTGGAGACCCAGTACTTC.

This chain links TRBV10-3 with TRBJ2-2; TRBD1 agrees at 8 bases. Germline V gene sequence: CDR1 ENHRY, CDR2 SYGVKD. The CDR3 contains 16 residues. V shed 6 bases and J 1 base; nucleotides not matched to a gene: 7. The CDR3: CAIRGTGGQNTGELFF. CDR3 nucleotide sequence: TGTGCCATCAGGGGAACAGGGGGGCAGAACACCGGGGAGCTGTTTTTT.

The chain employs TRBV27 and TRBJ2-7; TRBD1 matches 9 bases. The CDR3 covers 16 residues. Germline loops: CDR1 MNHEY, CDR2 SMNVEV (reference sequence). The J segment lost 3 bases and the V segment lost 5 bases, leaving 11 bases of the junction unmatched. CDR3 amino acids: CASSRHVPGQGYEQYF. The CDR3 region has the DNA TGTGCCAGCAGTCGACATGTTCCGGGACAGGGCTACGAGCAGTACTTC.

Note on this clonotype: The junction and the germline gene differ at one end; a read error may be behind it. This chain links TRBV7-9 with TRBJ2-7; 13 bases map to TRBD2. The CDR3 consists of 14 residues. Germline V lookup: CDR1 SEHNR, CDR2 FQNEAQ (reference sequence). CDR3 nucleotides: TGTGCCAGCAGGTTGGGACTAGCGGGGAACGAGCAGTGCTTC. This sequence encodes CASRLGLAGNEQCF.

The genes are TRBV12-3 or TRBV12-4 and TRBJ2-7, with 8 bases matching TRBD2. The CDR3 contains 15 residues. The V and J ends lost 6 bases and 2 bases, in that order; junction bases with no gene match: 9. The CDR3 DNA reads TGTGCCAGCAGCATCACTAGCGGAAGCACCTACGAGCAGTACTTC. This codes for CASSITSGSTYEQYF.

At least ten counts were recorded for this clonotype. V gene TRBV12-3 or TRBV12-4 combines with J gene TRBJ1-2; 7 bases align to TRBD1. This CDR3 contains 16 residues. With V trimmed by 5 bases and J by 1 base, 10 bases remained unmatched. In DNA, the CDR3 is TGTGCCAGCAGTCCCGCGGGACAGTCTAATAACTATGGCTACACCTTC. Residues: CASSPAGQSNNYGYTF.

This clonotype was picked up many times. The V and J genes are TRBV7-8 and TRBJ1-6; no firm D call. V was clipped by 2 bases and J by 10 bases, with 18 bases between them. CDR3 length: 16 amino acids. Looked up from germline, CDR1 is SGHVS and CDR2 is FQNEAQ. CDR3 nucleotides: TGTGCCAGCAGCTTACGAGGGCTTCCAAACGGATCACCCCTCCACTTT. Its protein product is CASSLRGLPNGSPLHF.

This clonotype was observed many times. The chain couples TRBV7-8 to TRBJ1-1; tentative D call: TRBD1 (5 bases). Trimming stripped 4 bases from V and 0 bases from J, with 9 bases between. The CDR3 runs 14 residues. The germline V gene has CDR1 SGHVS and CDR2 FQNEAQ. The CDR3 region has the DNA TGTGCCAGCAGCTATGCACAGGTGAACACTGAAGCTTTCTTT. This sequence encodes CASSYAQVNTEAFF.

This chain connects TRBV29-1 to TRBJ2-7; no clear D. The CDR3 has 13 amino acids. V gave up 7 bases and J gave up 0 bases, with 13 bases separating them. Germline V CDR1 and CDR2: SQVTM, ANQGSEA. CDR3 nucleotide sequence: TGCAGCGCTACACAGTGGGGCTCCTACGAGCAGTACTTC. Its translation: CSATQWGSYEQYF.

The J gene is TRBJ2-5, the V gene TRBV20-1, with TRBD2 matching over 7 bases. Trimming cost V 4 bases and J 0 bases; bases outside gene matches: 5. This CDR3 spans 14 amino acids. CDR1 and CDR2 from the germline V gene are DFQATT and SNEGSKA (reference sequence). The DNA for the CDR3 is TGCAGTGCTATCATGGGGACTAACCAAGAGACCCAGTACTTC. Its translation: CSAIMGTNQETQYF.

The chain recombines TRBV6-1 with TRBJ1-1; D gene uncertain. Looked up from germline, CDR1 is MNHNS and CDR2 is SASEGT. Between the trimmed V and J ends, which lost 8 bases and 2 bases, there was a span of 12 bases. The CDR3 spans 13 residues. CDR3: CASYTKVNTEAFF. CDR3 nucleotide sequence: TGTGCCAGCTACACTAAAGTCAACACTGAAGCTTTCTTT.

The rearrangement links TRBV6-1 to TRBJ1-1; D is uncertain. Germline V gives CDR1 MNHNS, CDR2 SASEGT. The CDR3 extends over 13 amino acids. The ends were cut back, 6 bases at V and 1 base at J, with 9 bases in the middle. As DNA, the CDR3 is TGTGCCAGCAGAAATCGACAGAACACTGAAGCTTTCTTT. Translating it yields CASRNRQNTEAFF.

The chain couples TRBV6-2 or TRBV6-3 to TRBJ2-7; 9 nucleotides agree with TRBD1. With 5 bases clipped from V and 5 bases from J, the junction kept 13 bases outside the gene matches. Germline V gives CDR1 MNHEY, CDR2 SVGEGT. This CDR3 comprises 16 residues. The DNA for the CDR3 is TGTGCCAGCAGTGACGTCATGGGACAGGGAGAGGACGAGCAGTACTTC. Translating it yields CASSDVMGQGEDEQYF.

This clonotype was observed once. This chain uses TRBV7-2 with TRBJ1-1; D may be TRBD1 (6 bases). The CDR3 has 15 amino acids. The V end was cut by 7 bases, the J end by 2 bases, with 17 bases between. Germline assignment: CDR1 SGHTA and CDR2 FQGNSA. The CDR3 sequence is CASTFRLGANTEAFF. In DNA, the CDR3 is TGTGCCAGCACCTTCCGTTTGGGGGCTAACACTGAAGCTTTCTTT.

This clonotype was found many times. The chain recombines TRBV15 with TRBJ1-5, with no clear D. This CDR3 contains 14 residues. Germline V gene sequence: CDR1 LNHNV, CDR2 YYDKDF (reference sequence). The V and J ends lost 0 bases and 6 bases respectively, with 9 bases between them. This CDR3 reads CATSRDRGAQPQHF. In nucleotides, the CDR3 is TGTGCCACCAGCAGAGATCGGGGTGCTCAGCCCCAGCATTTT.

This clonotype was recorded at least ten times. This sequence joins TRBV20-1 and TRBJ2-5; D may correspond to TRBD1 or TRBD2 (7 bases each). Trimming took off 5 bases at V and 4 bases at J, with 23 bases between the two ends. Germline loops: CDR1 DFQATT, CDR2 SNEGSKA (reference sequence). This CDR3 has 16 amino acids. In DNA, the CDR3 is TGCAGTGCTCCCCAGGGGGGGTACGGGGCGGGAGAGACCCAGTACTTC. Translation gives CSAPQGGYGAGETQYF.